This entry lists 29 T cell receptor beta chains sequenced from one sample in a study of blood T cells in healthy people across ages. Primed by a sample-barcoded 5' primer and a J-beta primer mix, a second PCR proceeded for 7 to 11 cycles. TCRdb recomputed calls from the 5' RACE reads with MiXCR, one row per CDR3 protein. This table holds roughly 1.4 million distinct CDR3 sequences, approximately 60% found once. The sequencing sample was made of blood. The receptors stem from a man younger than 30 in good health.

The chain combines TRBV6-5 with TRBJ2-6, with a weak D call TRBD2 (5 bases). The CDR3 length is 17 residues. The V gene's germline CDR1 is MNHEY and CDR2 SVGAGI. The V end lost 2 bases, the J end lost 0 bases, and 11 bases lay between the germline ends. The chain's CDR3 is CASSYGQAGSGANVLTF. As DNA, the CDR3 is TGTGCCAGCAGTTACGGGCAGGCGGGCTCTGGGGCCAACGTCCTGACTTTC.

The chain uses TRBV28 and TRBJ2-5, with 8 bases identical to TRBD1. The junction had 7 bases not matched to a gene; V was cut back by 2 bases and J by 5 bases. This CDR3 contains 15 residues. Germline CDR1 is MDHEN and CDR2 is SYDVKM. The CDR3 DNA follows: TGTGCCAGCAGTTTACGGGACAGGAGAAGCGAGACCCAGTACTTC. Translation gives CASSLRDRRSETQYF.

This chain uses TRBV28 with TRBJ2-7, with D uncertain. Trimming cost V 5 bases and J 6 bases, with 14 bases left between them. The germline gives CDR1 MDHEN, CDR2 SYDVKM. The CDR3 sequence is 13 residues long. The CDR3 bases are TGTGCCAGCAGTCCCCCGCGCGTGAGCGAGCAGTACTTC. Amino acids: CASSPPRVSEQYF.

The chain joins TRBV25-1 to TRBJ2-5; D is possibly TRBD1 (6 bases). The germline CDR1 and CDR2 sequences are MGHDK and SYGVNS. The length of the CDR3 is 16 residues. V was shortened by 5 bases and J by 0 bases, with 16 bases between the two germline ends. CDR3 bases: TGTGCCAGCAGTCCTCCGTCTACAGGGAACCAAGAGACCCAGTACTTC. Protein product: CASSPPSTGNQETQYF.

A few counts support this clonotype. V usage is TRBV11-2 and J usage is TRBJ2-3; D is unresolved. Germline V CDR1 and CDR2: SGHAT, FQNNGV. V lost 5 bases and J lost 0, with 18 bases in between. The CDR3 is 17 amino acids. CDR3 in DNA: TGTGCCAGCAGCCCGCCTTTATTCGGTTCTAGCACAGATACGCAGTATTTT. It codes for CASSPPLFGSSTDTQYF. The full variable domain, with the rest looked up from reference TRBV11-2 and TRBJ2-3, is EAGVAQSPRYKIIEKRQSVAFWCNPISGHATLYWYQQILGQGPKLLIQFQNNGVVDDSQLPKDRFSAERLKGVDSTLKIQPAKLEDSAVYLCASSPPLFGSSTDTQYFGPGTRLTVL.

The gene calls are TRBV29-1 and TRBJ2-1; possibly TRBD2 for D (6 bases). V lost 5 bases to trimming and J lost 2 bases, with 10 bases between them. CDR1 and CDR2 (germline): SQVTM, ANQGSEA. This CDR3 comprises 13 residues. CDR3 coding DNA: TGCAGCGTTACCGGGAGCACCTACAATGAGCAGTTCTTC. This gives the protein CSVTGSTYNEQFF.

The sample holds a few counts of this clonotype. The chain combines TRBV29-1 with TRBJ2-5, with 8 bases matching TRBD1. From germline, CDR1 is SQVTM and CDR2 ANQGSEA. CDR3 length equals 12 residues. After removal of 3 bases from V and 5 bases from J, the junction contained 2 bases not matched to a gene. CDR3 loop: CSVDHRGETQYF. As DNA, the CDR3 is TGCAGCGTTGACCACAGGGGGGAGACCCAGTACTTC.

J is TRBJ1-1 and V is TRBV25-1; D gene ambiguous. Trimming removed 1 base from V and 4 bases from J, with 10 bases in between. The CDR3 length is 14 residues. The germline gives CDR1 MGHDK, CDR2 SYGVNS. The CDR3 DNA sequence: TGTGCCAGCAGTGAATCTCCGCGGGGCACTGAAGCTTTCTTT. Protein sequence: CASSESPRGTEAFF.

The V and J genes are TRBV3-1 and TRBJ2-7, with 9 positions matching TRBD2. CDR3 length: 16 amino acids. Trimming at V came to 6 bases and at J to 2 bases, leaving 11 bases not matched to a gene. Germline V gene lookup returns CDR1 LGHDT and CDR2 YNNKEL (reference sequence). The CDR3 loop reads CASSPHSGSPPYEQYF. CDR3 coding DNA: TGTGCCAGCAGTCCTCATAGCGGGAGTCCTCCCTACGAGCAGTACTTC.

The chain employs TRBV5-1 and TRBJ2-1; D is possibly TRBD2 (5 bases). V was shortened by 0 bases and J by 2 bases, with 18 bases between the two germline ends. This CDR3 spans 18 amino acids. CDR1 and CDR2 from the germline V gene are SGHRS and YFSETQ. The DNA for the CDR3 is TGCGCCAGCAGCTTGGTGGAGCTTCTCTATAGCGCCTACAATGAGCAGTTCTTC. This translates into CASSLVELLYSAYNEQFF.

V usage is TRBV6-6 and J usage is TRBJ2-1; D may be TRBD1 or TRBD2 (7 bases each). This CDR3 spans 16 amino acids. Germline-derived CDR1 and CDR2 are MNHNY and SVGAGI (reference sequence). The V end was cut by 0 bases, the J end by 5 bases, with 14 bases between. The CDR3 DNA sequence: TGTGCCAGCAGTTACTCCCAGGGGGGGGCGAACAATGAGCAGTTCTTC. Translation gives CASSYSQGGANNEQFF.

For this clonotype: One junction end disagrees with the germline gene, perhaps due to a read error. The gene calls are TRBV7-2 and TRBJ2-7; 7 bases are a match to TRBD2. From germline, CDR1 is SGHTA and CDR2 FQGNSA. The CDR3 extends over 18 amino acids. The CDR3 coding sequence is TGTGCCAGCGGCTTAGTGGTGGGGAGCGGGGACCTCTCTTACGAGCAGTACTTC. Amino acid sequence: CASGLVVGSGDLSYEQYF.

CDR3 in DNA: TGTGCCAGCAGCCAAGGGGGACAGCCGGGATCACCCCTCCACTTT. It encodes CASSQGGQPGSPLHF. The chain has TRBV7-9 and TRBJ1-6; 7 nucleotides agree with TRBD1. The germline CDR1 and CDR2 sequences are SEHNR and FQNEAQ (reference sequence). CDR3 length: 15 residues. V lost 5 bases and J lost 10; bases outside the gene matches: 11.

CDR3 nucleotide sequence: TGTGCCAGCAGCCTGGGGCCCCAGCAGGGCAATGAGCAGTTCTTC. Translating it yields CASSLGPQQGNEQFF. The chain has TRBV12-3 or TRBV12-4 and TRBJ2-1, with D perhaps TRBD1 (5 bases). Deletions cut 6 bases from V and 6 bases from J, with 18 bases between. CDR3 size: 15 residues.

This clonotype was counted only a few times. The rearrangement uses TRBV4-1 and TRBJ1-2; 7 bases match TRBD1. The CDR3 has 14 residues. The J segment lost 6 bases and the V segment lost 3 bases, leaving 7 bases of the junction unmatched. CDR1 MGHRA and CDR2 YSYEKL come from the germline V gene. The CDR3 DNA is TGCGCCAGCAGCCAGGAACAGGGGCGGAATGGCTACACCTTC. Its translation is CASSQEQGRNGYTF.

The chain couples TRBV11-2 to TRBJ2-7, with D possibly TRBD1 on 6 matching bases. The CDR3 sequence is 14 residues long. V lost 5 bases and J lost 5, with 16 bases in between. Germline CDR1 is SGHAT and CDR2 is FQNNGV. The CDR3 loop reads CASSTGHHPNEQYF. CDR3 DNA: TGTGCCAGCAGCACGGGACACCACCCCAACGAGCAGTACTTC.

The rearrangement links TRBV29-1 to TRBJ2-6, with 10 bases aligning to TRBD1. The V segment lost 6 bases and the J segment 2 bases; nucleotides outside the gene matches: 7. Germline values: CDR1 SQVTM, CDR2 ANQGSEA. CDR3 size: 16 residues. The CDR3 is CSVTSGTGAGANVLTF. CDR3 sequence (DNA): TGCAGCGTGACCTCCGGGACAGGGGCTGGGGCCAACGTCCTGACTTTC. The variable domain in full, with the rest retrieved from reference TRBV29-1 and TRBJ2-6, is SAVISQKPSRDICQRGTSLTIQCQVDSQVTMMFWYRQQPGQSLTLIATANQGSEATYESGFVIDKFPISRPNLTFSTLTVSNMSPEDSSIYLCSVTSGTGAGANVLTFGAGSRLTVL.

This clonotype was found a few times. The rearrangement joins TRBV10-3 to TRBJ2-4, with TRBD1 identical over 7 bases. Matching the DNA end better, TRBJ2-7 makes the J call doubtful. Germline lookup yields CDR1 ENHRY and CDR2 SYGVKD. CDR3 size: 13 residues. The CDR3 nucleotides are TGTGCCATCAGAGAGACAGGGACCTACGAGCAGTACTTC. Its protein product is CAIRETGTYEQYF.

This clonotype was seen once. The V call is TRBV27, the J call TRBJ2-1; 9 bases map to TRBD1. The end of the DNA aligns better with TRBJ2-7, so the J call may be wrong. This CDR3 contains 16 residues. Germline CDR1 is MNHEY and CDR2 is SMNVEV (reference sequence). The DNA of the CDR3 is TGTGCCAGCAGTTTAGTTTGGACAGGGGTCTACAATGAGCAGTACTTC. Translation: CASSLVWTGVYNEQYF.

The chain has TRBV10-1 and TRBJ2-3; TRBD2 might be the D (5 bases). The germline gives CDR1 WNHNN, CDR2 SYGVQD (reference sequence). The CDR3 extends over 14 amino acids. The V end lost 1 base, the J end lost 2 bases, and 7 bases lay between the germline ends. In DNA, the CDR3 is TGCGCCAGCAGTGAGTTGACTATCACAGATACGCAGTATTTT. Its protein is CASSELTITDTQYF.

This clonotype turned up a few times. The chain links TRBV12-3 or TRBV12-4 to TRBJ2-1, with 7 bases identical to TRBD2. Losses at the gene ends were 6 bases for V and 1 base for J; bases not matched to a gene: 6. The CDR3 has 15 amino acids. The CDR3 region is CASSPSSGSYNEQFF. Here the CDR3 DNA reads TGTGCCAGCAGCCCATCTAGCGGATCCTACAATGAGCAGTTCTTC.

The chain joins TRBV6-5 to TRBJ1-5; weak D call: TRBD1 (6 bases). The V and J ends lost 6 bases and 6 bases respectively, with 12 bases between them. This CDR3 is built from 13 residues. From germline, CDR1 is MNHEY and CDR2 SVGAGI. The CDR3 here is CASREGVAQPQHF. In DNA form, the CDR3 reads TGTGCCAGCAGAGAGGGGGTGGCTCAGCCCCAGCATTTT.

This sequence joins TRBV20-1 and TRBJ2-5; no clear D gene. The CDR3 spans 11 residues. V was shortened by 5 bases and J by 4 bases, with 8 bases between the two germline ends. Germline CDR1 DFQATT, CDR2 SNEGSKA (reference sequence). The chain's CDR3 is CSAGMRETQYF. CDR3 in DNA: TGCAGTGCTGGCATGCGAGAGACCCAGTACTTC.

Concerning this clonotype: The junction and the germline gene differ at one end; a read error may be behind it. The J gene is TRBJ1-2, the V gene TRBV4-1, with 7 positions matching TRBD1. Germline CDR1 reads MGHRA; CDR2 reads YSYEKL. The CDR3 is 15 residues long. CDR3 residues: CASRQEGADIYGYTF. CDR3 bases: TGCGCCAGCAGACAAGAGGGGGCGGACATCTATGGCTACACCTTC.

The genes are TRBV6-2 or TRBV6-3 and TRBJ2-2, with 10 bases that match TRBD2. CDR3 length equals 16 residues. CDR1 is MNHEY, CDR2 SVGEGT, per germline. The V and J ends lost 4 bases and 6 bases, in that order; junction bases with no gene match: 8. The DNA for the CDR3 is TGTGCCAGCAGTTCAACCCCGAGCGGGGGGGCCGGGGAGCTGTTTTTT. The encoded protein is CASSSTPSGGAGELFF.

J is TRBJ1-2 and V is TRBV20-1, with TRBD1 matching over 7 bases. The CDR3 has 14 residues. Germline trimming cut 0 bases from V and 11 bases from J; bases unmatched to any gene: 12. The germline gives CDR1 DFQATT, CDR2 SNEGSKA (reference sequence). The CDR3 nucleotides read TGCAGTGCTAGAGACCGCCAGGGACAGACAACTTACACCTTC. This translates into CSARDRQGQTTYTF.

The chain employs TRBV5-4 and TRBJ1-2; unclear D gene. Between the trimmed V and J ends, which lost 2 bases and 4 bases, there was a span of 15 bases. This CDR3 is built from 15 residues. Germline loops: CDR1 SGHNT, CDR2 YYREEE (reference sequence). CDR3 bases: TGTGCCAGCAGCTTCAGTCACCTAAGATCCTATGGCTACACCTTC. It yields the protein CASSFSHLRSYGYTF.

The rearrangement joins TRBV10-3 to TRBJ2-1; D gene ambiguous. Germline-derived CDR1 and CDR2 are ENHRY and SYGVKD. Trimming stripped 2 bases from V and 1 base from J, with 3 bases between. The CDR3 is 13 residues long. CDR3 in amino acids: CAISEGSYNEQFF. CDR3 sequence (DNA): TGTGCCATCAGTGAGGGGTCCTACAATGAGCAGTTCTTC.

This clonotype was picked up a small number of times. CDR3 region: CASSQERGNVDEQFF. In DNA, the CDR3 is TGCGCCAGCAGCCAAGAAAGGGGCAACGTAGATGAGCAGTTCTTC. The gene calls are TRBV4-3 and TRBJ2-1, with D tentatively TRBD1 (5 bases). The CDR3 is 15 residues long. Germline values: CDR1 LGHNA, CDR2 YSLEER. V was trimmed by 0 bases and J by 8 bases, leaving 14 bases between them.